The source of this T cell receptor beta chain is a study of blood T cell repertoires in COVID-19. Across the study: The analysed material was cDNA or gDNA that came from T cells, B-cell-depleted T cells, or PBMCs.

Using immunoSEQ multiplex PCR, the repertoire was profiled, and TCRdb retains in-frame clones only, with some absent. The sample has approximately 260,000 clones; roughly 89% are singletons. The clonotype was recovered from a woman aged 40 to 50 who had recovered from COVID-19. The sequencing sample was made of peripheral blood.

The CDR3 is CASSFKGGGPPFFPLHF. The CDR3, as DNA: TGTGCCAGCAGTTTTAAAGGAGGGGGCCCGCCGTTCTTTCCTCTCCACTTT. V and J are TRBV27 and TRBJ1-6; 7 bases map to TRBD1. The germline V gene encodes CDR1 MNHEY and CDR2 SMNVEV (reference sequence). This CDR3 has 17 amino acids. With 3 bases clipped from V and 16 bases from J, the junction kept 21 bases outside the gene matches.